A single sample is the source of the 13 T cell receptor beta chains below, sequenced in a study of CD8+ T cells in alopecia areata. Isolated RNA was reverse transcribed into cDNA used as the sequencing template. Data came from immunoSEQ multiplex PCR; TCRdb stores just in-frame clones and leaves some out. This table holds about 200,000 clones, 56% found once. The sequencing sample was made of CD8+ T cells sorted from blood. The source is a human donor in good health.

A few counts support this clone. This sequence joins TRBV29-1 and TRBJ1-2; tentatively, D is TRBD1 (5 bases). CDR1 and CDR2 from the germline V gene are SQVTM and ANQGSEA. The V gene lost 5 bases and the J gene lost 8 bases, with 15 bases spanning the gap. There are 12 residues in the CDR3. The CDR3 coding sequence is TGCAGCGTTTACGGGGACGCAGGAGGCTACACCTTC. Its protein product is CSVYGDAGGYTF. Full variable domain (missing parts from reference TRBV29-1 and TRBJ1-2): SAVISQKPSRDICQRGTSLTIQCQVDSQVTMMFWYRQQPGQSLTLIATANQGSEATYESGFVIDKFPISRPNLTFSTLTVSNMSPEDSSIYLCSVYGDAGGYTFGSGTRLTVV.

This chain links TRBV5-1 with TRBJ2-2; the match to TRBD1 covers 7 bases. This CDR3 spans 14 amino acids. Germline trimming cut 2 bases from V and 6 bases from J; bases unmatched to any gene: 4. The germline CDR1 and CDR2 sequences are SGHRS and YFSETQ. CDR3 sequence (DNA): TGCGCCAGCAGCTTACAGGGGAGAGCCGGGGAGCTGTTTTTT. Protein product: CASSLQGRAGELFF.

This clone was observed a few times. The J gene is TRBJ2-1, the V gene TRBV11-2; D gene ambiguous. V lost 0 bases and J lost 2, with 11 bases in between. The CDR3 covers 16 residues. CDR1 is SGHAT and CDR2 is FQNNGV in the germline V gene. CDR3 DNA: TGTGCCAGCAGCTTAGAGGCCCACACAGCCTACAATGAGCAGTTCTTC. Its protein product is CASSLEAHTAYNEQFF.

The J gene is TRBJ1-6, the V gene TRBV10-2; perhaps TRBD1 as D (6 bases). CDR1 and CDR2 (germline): WSHSY, SAAADI. The CDR3 consists of 15 residues. V was trimmed by 4 bases and J by 6 bases, leaving 13 bases between them. CDR3 residues: CASSVEGVFNSPLHF. The DNA for the CDR3 is TGCGCCAGCAGTGTGGAGGGGGTATTTAATTCACCCCTCCACTTT.

Concerning this clone itself: The junction and the germline gene differ at one end; a read error may be behind it. V and J are TRBV27 and TRBJ2-5; 8 nucleotides line up with TRBD2. The CDR3 runs 14 residues. Germline V gives CDR1 MNHEY, CDR2 SMNVEV (reference sequence). This CDR3 is CASSWTSKQETQYF. The CDR3 DNA sequence: TGTGCCAGTAGTTGGACTAGCAAACAAGAGACCCAGTACTTC.

The gene calls are TRBV9 and TRBJ1-2; TRBD1 aligns across 8 bases. This CDR3 has 15 residues. The ends lost 0 bases at V and 7 bases at J; junction bases unmatched: 8. In germline, CDR1 is SGDLS, CDR2 YYNGEE. The CDR3 nucleotides read TGTGCCAGCAGCGTAGAACCAGGGGGCGCAGGTGGCTACACCTTC. It codes for CASSVEPGGAGGYTF.

V is TRBV2 and J is TRBJ1-2; D perhaps matches TRBD1 (5 bases). Germline V CDR1 and CDR2: SNHLY, FYNNEI. The germline V and J ends were trimmed by 3 bases and 4 bases, with 9 bases remaining between them. This CDR3 has 13 residues. This CDR3 reads CASSDSGGYGYTF. CDR3 DNA sequence: TGTGCCAGCAGTGACTCCGGGGGCTATGGCTACACCTTC.

The chain is built from TRBV29-1 and TRBJ2-7; D ambiguous. The germline V gene has CDR1 SQVTM and CDR2 ANQGSEA. Trimming removed 0 bases at V and 4 bases at J, with 10 bases between. There are 13 residues in the CDR3. This chain's CDR3 is CSVEDEEPYEQYF. The CDR3, as DNA: TGCAGCGTTGAAGACGAGGAACCATACGAGCAGTACTTC.

The J gene is TRBJ1-2, the V gene TRBV29-1, with 8 bases matching TRBD1. The CDR3 totals 11 residues. The V and J ends lost 7 bases and 9 bases, in that order; junction bases with no gene match: 7. Germline CDR1 reads SQVTM; CDR2 reads ANQGSEA. CDR3 sequence (DNA): TGCAGCGCTGGACAGGGCGTCAGCTACACCTTC. It codes for CSAGQGVSYTF.

The chain has TRBV2 and TRBJ2-7, with a tentative D call TRBD2 (6 bases). The V gene lost 6 bases and the J gene lost 6 bases, with 18 bases spanning the gap. The V gene's germline CDR1 is SNHLY and CDR2 FYNNEI. The CDR3 consists of 14 residues. The CDR3 DNA reads as TGTGCCAGCAGGCCTTTGGCGGGGTTCGGCGAGCAGTACTTC. Its translation: CASRPLAGFGEQYF.

This rearrangement joins TRBV13 to TRBJ1-1; 9 positions match TRBD1. The J segment lost 5 bases and the V segment lost 5 bases, leaving 6 bases of the junction unmatched. The CDR3 covers 14 residues. Germline CDR1 and CDR2: PRHDT and FYEKMQ (reference sequence). CDR3 coding DNA: TGTGCCAGCAGCCGGACAGGGGATTGGACTGAAGCTTTCTTT. Its translation: CASSRTGDWTEAFF.

This chain joins TRBV30 and TRBJ1-1; 11 bases agree with TRBD1. CDR3 length equals 12 residues. V lost 3 bases, J lost 10 bases, and 4 bases stayed unmatched. Germline values: CDR1 GTSNPN, CDR2 SVGIG (reference sequence). In DNA form, the CDR3 reads TGTGCCTGGAGGGGACAGGGGGGACGAGCTTTCTTT. This encodes CAWRGQGGRAFF.

The chain couples TRBV9 to TRBJ1-2; a possible D gene is TRBD1 (6 bases). Germline V gene data show CDR1 as SGDLS and CDR2 as YYNGEE. Trimming shortened V by 3 bases and J by 14 bases, and 11 bases separated the two germline ends. The CDR3 has 10 amino acids. This CDR3 is CASSGDRRTF. The DNA of the CDR3 is TGTGCCAGCAGCGGTGACAGGAGGACCTTC.